Below, 22 T cell receptor beta chains from the same sample are listed, as sequenced in a study of CD8 T cells in Susac syndrome. Reverse transcription of roughly 0.45 to 1 ug RNA was performed with random hexamers. Via MiXCR, TCRdb re-called the immunoSEQ multiplex PCR reads, giving one row per CDR3 protein. The profile shows around 270,000 distinct CDR3 sequences, around 89% of them singletons. Sample: CD8+ T cells from PBMCs. All receptors come from a human donor with multiple sclerosis.

The chain couples TRBV12-3 or TRBV12-4 to TRBJ1-4, with TRBD1 as a possible D gene (6 bases). The CDR3 is 14 residues long. V was pared by 5 bases and J by 1 base, with 8 bases between. The chain's CDR3 is CASSEQGTNEKLFF. For the CDR3, the DNA is TGTGCCAGCAGTGAACAGGGAACTAATGAAAAACTGTTTTTT.

The CDR3 coding sequence is TGTGCCAGCAGTTACTCGACAGGGCAGGCGATCTACGAGCAGTACTTC. As protein: CASSYSTGQAIYEQYF. The chain carries TRBV6-5 and TRBJ2-7, with 7 bases fitting TRBD1. The CDR3 has 16 residues. In germline, CDR1 is MNHEY, CDR2 SVGAGI. After removal of 0 bases from V and 3 bases from J, the junction contained 8 bases not matched to a gene.

The genes are TRBV30 and TRBJ2-7; 9 bases match TRBD1. The J segment lost 3 bases and the V segment lost 3 bases, leaving 3 bases of the junction unmatched. CDR1 is GTSNPN and CDR2 is SVGIG in the germline V gene (reference sequence). The CDR3 is 13 amino acids. The CDR3 sequence is CAWRETGGYEQYF. CDR3 DNA: TGTGCCTGGAGGGAGACAGGGGGCTACGAGCAGTACTTC. Based on the CDR3 plus reference TRBV30 and TRBJ2-7, the full variable domain is SQTIHQWPATLVQPVGSPLSLECTVEGTSNPNLYWYRQAAGRGLQLLFYSVGIGQISSEVPQNLSASRPQDRQFILSSKKLLLSDSGFYLCAWRETGGYEQYFGPGTRLTVT.

The chain links TRBV7-9 to TRBJ2-1, with 7 bases identical to TRBD1. The germline CDR1 and CDR2 sequences are SEHNR and FQNEAQ (reference sequence). Trimming took 5 bases from V and 2 from J; bases not matched to a gene: 9. The CDR3 consists of 16 residues. The CDR3: CASSPTGMGTYNEQFF. DNA for the CDR3: TGTGCCAGCAGCCCGACAGGGATGGGGACCTACAATGAGCAGTTCTTC. The complete variable domain, with remaining parts taken from reference TRBV7-9 and TRBJ2-1, reads DTGVSQNPRHKITKRGQNVTFRCDPISEHNRLYWYRQTLGQGPEFLTYFQNEAQLEKSRLLSDRFSAERPKGSFSTLEIQRTEQGDSAMYLCASSPTGMGTYNEQFFGPGTRLTVL.

The chain links TRBV9 to TRBJ1-1; D is perhaps TRBD1 (5 bases). The V end lost 0 bases, the J end lost 4 bases, and 7 bases lay between the germline ends. The germline gives CDR1 SGDLS, CDR2 YYNGEE. This CDR3 is built from 13 residues. The CDR3 bases are TGTGCCAGCAGCGTAGAAGGGGCCACTGAAGCTTTCTTT. It is translated as CASSVEGATEAFF.

V usage is TRBV20-1 and J usage is TRBJ2-2; tentative D call: TRBD1 (5 bases). V shed 5 bases and J shed 4 bases, with 20 bases lying between them. Germline lookup yields CDR1 DFQATT and CDR2 SNEGSKA (reference sequence). CDR3 size: 16 residues. The CDR3 spells CSAGAASVYSTGELFF. The CDR3 DNA reads as TGCAGTGCTGGGGCGGCCAGCGTCTATTCCACCGGGGAGCTGTTTTTT.

This clonotype showed up just once. The V gene is TRBV29-1, the J gene TRBJ1-1; no reliable D call. The CDR3 has 12 amino acids. Germline V gene data show CDR1 as SQVTM and CDR2 as ANQGSEA. The ends were cut back, 6 bases at V and 8 bases at J, with 16 bases in the middle. The CDR3 region has the DNA TGCAGCGTGGAAACCAGTGCCGACGAAGCTTTCTTT. Its protein product is CSVETSADEAFF.

The chain employs TRBV2 and TRBJ1-5; TRBD1 matches 7 bases. Losses at the gene ends were 6 bases for V and 4 bases for J; bases not matched to a gene: 9. The CDR3 covers 15 residues. Looked up from germline, CDR1 is SNHLY and CDR2 is FYNNEI. In nucleotides, the CDR3 is TGTGCCAGCAGCCCCGGGACAGCTCTGAATCAGCCCCAGCATTTT. Translated, it gives CASSPGTALNQPQHF. The full variable domain, in which reference TRBV2 and TRBJ1-5 provide the parts outside the CDR3, is EPEVTQTPSHQVTQMGQEVILRCVPISNHLYFYWYRQILGQKVEFLVSFYNNEISEKSEIFDDQFSVERPDGSNFTLKIRSTKLEDSAMYFCASSPGTALNQPQHFGDGTRLSIL.

The chain carries TRBV6-1 and TRBJ2-1; 9 nucleotides agree with TRBD2. Germline lookup yields CDR1 MNHNS and CDR2 SASEGT. The CDR3 totals 15 residues. V lost 1 base and J lost 8; bases outside the gene matches: 6. CDR3 bases: TGTGCCAGCAGTGAAGGTAGCGGGGGAGGAGATGAGCAGTTCTTC. Protein: CASSEGSGGGDEQFF.

The V and J genes are TRBV9 and TRBJ2-1, with D uncertain. This CDR3 spans 15 amino acids. Trimming took 4 bases from V and 0 from J, leaving 11 bases between them. Germline V lookup: CDR1 SGDLS, CDR2 YYNGEE. Here the CDR3 reads CASSFTLSSYNEQFF. Here the CDR3 DNA reads TGTGCCAGCAGCTTCACCCTTAGCTCCTACAATGAGCAGTTCTTC.

The chain uses TRBV28 and TRBJ2-7; D not resolved. Germline V gene sequence: CDR1 MDHEN, CDR2 SYDVKM. The CDR3 covers 12 residues. The V gene lost 5 bases and the J gene lost 9 bases, with 14 bases spanning the gap. In DNA form, the CDR3 reads TGTGCCAGCAGTGAAATGACATCATGGCAGTACTTC. This sequence encodes CASSEMTSWQYF. Drawing the rest from reference TRBV28 and TRBJ2-7, the complete variable domain is DVKVTQSSRYLVKRTGEKVFLECVQDMDHENMFWYRQDPGLGLRLIYFSYDVKMKEKGDIPEGYSVSREKKERFSLILESASTNQTSMYLCASSEMTSWQYFGPGTRLTVT.

This clonotype was recorded once. The chain is built from TRBV7-9 and TRBJ2-5; D perhaps matches TRBD2 (6 bases). Germline assignment: CDR1 SEHNR and CDR2 FQNEAQ (reference sequence). This CDR3 spans 17 amino acids. V lost 2 bases, J lost 4 bases, and 20 bases lay in between. In DNA form, the CDR3 reads TGTGCCAGCAGCTTATATCGCGGGGCCAACCCCGCAGAGACCCAGTACTTC. Translated, it gives CASSLYRGANPAETQYF.

The gene calls are TRBV2 and TRBJ2-7; 9 bases align to TRBD1. The junction had 6 bases not matched to a gene; V was cut back by 4 bases and J by 5 bases. Germline CDR1 reads SNHLY; CDR2 reads FYNNEI. The CDR3 contains 14 residues. The CDR3 DNA sequence: TGTGCCAGCAGTGGGGGACAGGGTATCCACGAGCAGTACTTC. Encoded protein: CASSGGQGIHEQYF. The whole variable domain, remainder taken from reference TRBV2 and TRBJ2-7, is EPEVTQTPSHQVTQMGQEVILRCVPISNHLYFYWYRQILGQKVEFLVSFYNNEISEKSEIFDDQFSVERPDGSNFTLKIRSTKLEDSAMYFCASSGGQGIHEQYFGPGTRLTVT.

V gene TRBV6-5 combines with J gene TRBJ2-2, with D possibly being TRBD2 (7 bases). In germline, CDR1 is MNHEY, CDR2 SVGAGI. The CDR3 runs to 14 residues. V was trimmed by 10 bases and J by 3 bases, leaving 15 bases between them. The CDR3 DNA reads TGTGCCACGCGCGGGGGCGTGTACACCGGGGAGCTGTTTTTT. Amino acid sequence: CATRGGVYTGELFF.

The chain links TRBV6-5 to TRBJ2-7, with 7 bases fitting TRBD2. The CDR3 totals 15 residues. Trimming cost V 5 bases and J 4 bases; bases outside gene matches: 11. Germline V lookup: CDR1 MNHEY, CDR2 SVGAGI. The CDR3 loop is CASSNGLAGGYEQYF. In DNA, the CDR3 is TGTGCCAGCAGTAACGGACTGGCCGGGGGGTACGAGCAGTACTTC.

V and J are TRBV28 and TRBJ1-4; TRBD1 matches at 7 bases. With 9 bases clipped from V and 1 base from J, the junction kept 11 bases outside the gene matches. The germline V gene encodes CDR1 MDHEN and CDR2 SYDVKM. The CDR3 length is 16 residues. CDR3 coding DNA: TGTGCCAGTAACGCCCCCAGGGGGGGAACTAATGAAAAACTGTTTTTT. Protein sequence: CASNAPRGGTNEKLFF.

This sequence joins TRBV7-3 and TRBJ1-1; no clear D. There are 15 residues in the CDR3. Germline CDR1 reads SGHTA; CDR2 reads FQGTGA. Trimming took 5 bases from V and 4 from J, leaving 17 bases between them. CDR3 region: CASSLFVPAGTEAFF. CDR3 nucleotides: TGTGCCAGCAGCCTTTTCGTCCCGGCTGGCACTGAAGCTTTCTTT.

This chain links TRBV7-9 with TRBJ2-3, with 9 bases lining up with TRBD1. Germline V lookup: CDR1 SEHNR, CDR2 FQNEAQ (reference sequence). The V and J ends lost 7 bases and 0 bases, in that order; junction bases with no gene match: 5. This CDR3 has 15 amino acids. CDR3 nucleotides: TGTGCCAGCATCCACAGGGGGCGCAGCACAGATACGCAGTATTTT. This gives the protein CASIHRGRSTDTQYF.

The CDR3 DNA sequence: TGCAGTGCTAGTTCTCCGGGGAGGGGACTTGCACAGGTCAATGAGCAGTTCTTC. Translated, it gives CSASSPGRGLAQVNEQFF. This chain links TRBV20-1 with TRBJ2-1; 7 positions match TRBD2. J lost 6 bases, V lost 3 bases, and 20 bases had no gene match. Germline CDR1 reads DFQATT; CDR2 reads SNEGSKA (reference sequence). This CDR3 has 18 amino acids.

The V call is TRBV10-3, the J call TRBJ1-5; 9 nucleotides match TRBD1. J lost 1 base, V lost 5 bases, and 6 bases had no gene match. Per the germline V gene, CDR1 is ENHRY and CDR2 is SYGVKD. The CDR3 is made up of 16 amino acids. CDR3 loop: CAISQNGQGSNQPQHF. The CDR3 coding sequence is TGTGCCATCAGTCAGAATGGACAGGGGAGCAATCAGCCCCAGCATTTT.

This chain links TRBV20-1 with TRBJ2-7; D uncertain. Germline-derived CDR1 and CDR2 are DFQATT and SNEGSKA (reference sequence). CDR3 length: 11 amino acids. Between the trimmed V and J ends, which lost 6 bases and 5 bases, there was a span of 11 bases. CDR3 residues: CSAGIRNEQYF. CDR3 nucleotide sequence: TGCAGTGCAGGGATTCGGAACGAGCAGTACTTC.

V is TRBV12-3 or TRBV12-4 and J is TRBJ2-1; 7 bases agree with TRBD2. Germline trimming cut 5 bases from V and 6 bases from J; bases unmatched to any gene: 10. This CDR3 contains 15 residues. The CDR3 here is CASSHRLARGNEQFF. DNA for the CDR3: TGTGCCAGCAGTCATCGACTAGCCCGGGGCAATGAGCAGTTCTTC.